The entry that follows covers one T cell receptor (beta chain) sequence. Its antigen is unknown. The data were obtained in a study of CXCR3-negative and CXCR3-positive naive CD8 T cells. Findings and caveats of the study: Memory CD8+ T cell repertoires were far less diverse than both naive subsets.

UMI-labeled 5' RACE yielded the TRB cDNA libraries. With the 5' RACE reads reprocessed, TCRdb shows one record per CDR3 protein and no DNA. This repertoire includes about 130,000 distinct CDR3 sequences. CD45RO-CCR7+CD27+CD95- cells counted as naive CD8+ T cells. This clonotype originated in a human donor in good health. Some clones in this sample may be carry-over from other donors' samples. The sequencing sample was made of naive CXCR3- CD8+ T cells from blood. This sample's subset: CD45RO-CCR7+CD27+CD95- naive CD8+ T cells lacking CXCR3 (TNR3-).

CDR3: CASSYSPGETHEQYF. The chain carries TRBV6-2 or TRBV6-3 and TRBJ2-7; TCRdb designates TRBD1, a call that cannot be tested without DNA. Germline V lookup: CDR1 MNHEY, CDR2 SVGEGT. This CDR3 region has 15 residues.